This T cell receptor (beta chain) was retrieved from a study of T-cell reconstitution after alpha-beta-depleted transplantation in children. General study results and limits: By one year post-transplant, T-cell counts and diversity largely arose from T cells that were newly produced. About two months after transplant, alpha-beta T cells reportedly came from several hundred expanded graft clones. For some patients, TCRbeta diversity was high at day 60 because of recipient T cells and thymic progenitors that survived.

This clonotype was recorded at least ten times. Its specificity is unknown. The germline V gene encodes CDR1 SNHLY and CDR2 FYNNEI. CDR3 size: 14 residues. V was cut by 4 bases and J by 8 bases, with 17 bases left in between. Unique molecular identifiers were used to barcode this TCRbeta library. TCRdb re-called the PCR reads with MiXCR, one entry per CDR3 protein. In the table there are over 15,000 distinct CDR3 sequences, roughly 8.2% of which are singletons. V usage is TRBV2 and J usage is TRBJ1-2; possibly TRBD1 for D (5 bases). Sample: PBMCs, mostly from graft donor cells, taken 60 days after TCRalphabeta/CD19-depleted stem cell transplant. The clonotype was recovered from a boy less than two years old who had a stem cell transplant for Wiskott-Aldrich syndrome, so the T cells may come from the graft donor. The CDR3 DNA sequence: TGTGCCAGCAGTGGTGAGCGGGGCGGTCAAGGCTACACCTTC. Its translation is CASSGERGGQGYTF.